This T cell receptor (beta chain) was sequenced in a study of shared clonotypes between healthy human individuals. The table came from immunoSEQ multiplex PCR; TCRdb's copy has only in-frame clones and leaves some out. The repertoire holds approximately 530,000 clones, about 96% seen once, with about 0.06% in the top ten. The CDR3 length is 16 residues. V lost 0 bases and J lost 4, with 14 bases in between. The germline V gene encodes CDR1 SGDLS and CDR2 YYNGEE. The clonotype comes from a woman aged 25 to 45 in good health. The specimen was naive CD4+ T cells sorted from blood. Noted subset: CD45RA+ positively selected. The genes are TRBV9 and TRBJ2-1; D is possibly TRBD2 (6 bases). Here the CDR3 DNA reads TGTGCCAGCAGCGTAGCCGTTAGCGGAGCGTACAATGAGCAGTTCTTC. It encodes CASSVAVSGAYNEQFF. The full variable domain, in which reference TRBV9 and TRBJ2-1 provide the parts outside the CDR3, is DSGVTQTPKHLITATGQRVTLRCSPRSGDLSVYWYQQSLDQGLQFLIQYYNGEERAKGNILERFSAQQFPDLHSELNLSSLELGDSALYFCASSVAVSGAYNEQFFGPGTRLTVL.